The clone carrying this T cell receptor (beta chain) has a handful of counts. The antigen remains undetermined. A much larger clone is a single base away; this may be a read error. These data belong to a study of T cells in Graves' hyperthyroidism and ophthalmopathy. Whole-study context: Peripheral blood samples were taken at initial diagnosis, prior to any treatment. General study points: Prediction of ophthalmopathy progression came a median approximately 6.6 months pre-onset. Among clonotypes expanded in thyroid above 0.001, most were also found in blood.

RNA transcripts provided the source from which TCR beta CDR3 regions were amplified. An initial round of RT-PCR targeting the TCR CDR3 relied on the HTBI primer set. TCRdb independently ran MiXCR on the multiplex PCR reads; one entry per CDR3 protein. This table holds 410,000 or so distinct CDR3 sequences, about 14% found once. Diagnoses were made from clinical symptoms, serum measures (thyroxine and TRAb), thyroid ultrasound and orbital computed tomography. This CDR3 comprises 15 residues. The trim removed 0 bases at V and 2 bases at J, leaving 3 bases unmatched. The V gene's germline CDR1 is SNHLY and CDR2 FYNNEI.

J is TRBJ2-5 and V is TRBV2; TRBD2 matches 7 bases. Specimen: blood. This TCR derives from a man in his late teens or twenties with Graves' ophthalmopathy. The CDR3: CASSEAGGGQETQYF. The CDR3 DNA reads TGTGCCAGCAGTGAAGCGGGGGGGGGGCAAGAGACCCAGTACTTC.